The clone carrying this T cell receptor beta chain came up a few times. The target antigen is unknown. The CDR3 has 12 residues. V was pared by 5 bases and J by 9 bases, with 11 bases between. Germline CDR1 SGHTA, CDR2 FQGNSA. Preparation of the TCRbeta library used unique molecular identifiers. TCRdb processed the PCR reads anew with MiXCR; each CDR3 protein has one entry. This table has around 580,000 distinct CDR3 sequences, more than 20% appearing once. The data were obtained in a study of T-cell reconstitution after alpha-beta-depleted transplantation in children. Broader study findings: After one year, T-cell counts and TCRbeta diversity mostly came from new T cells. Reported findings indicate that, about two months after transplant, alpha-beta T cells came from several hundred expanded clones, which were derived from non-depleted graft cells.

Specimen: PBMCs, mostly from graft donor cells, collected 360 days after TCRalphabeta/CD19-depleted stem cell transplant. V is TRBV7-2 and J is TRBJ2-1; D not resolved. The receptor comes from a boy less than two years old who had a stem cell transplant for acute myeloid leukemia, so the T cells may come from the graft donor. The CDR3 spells CASSPPSREQFF. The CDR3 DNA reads TGTGCCAGCAGCCCACCAAGCCGTGAGCAGTTCTTC.